Following are 11 T cell receptor beta chains from one sample sequenced in a study of shared clonotypes between healthy human individuals. Sequencing used immunoSEQ multiplex PCR; TCRdb keeps in-frame clones, though not all of them. The data contain about 1 million clones, around 75% of them singletons. Source material: memory CD4+ T cells sorted from blood. Subset defined: CD45RA-negative fraction. The receptors here all came from a man aged 18-30 years in good health.

The V gene is TRBV30, the J gene TRBJ2-3; D is unresolved. The germline gives CDR1 GTSNPN, CDR2 SVGIG (reference sequence). V dropped 0 bases and J dropped 5 bases, with 3 bases sitting between them. The CDR3 runs 11 residues. CDR3 nucleotide sequence: TGTGCCTGGAGTGTAATAGATACGCAGTATTTT. It codes for CAWSVIDTQYF.

CDR3 nucleotides: TGTGCCAGCGTTGGAAACAGATTAGCGTCACCCCTCCACTTT. Translated, it gives CASVGNRLASPLHF. The rearrangement uses TRBV2 and TRBJ1-6; D is ambiguous. The CDR3 runs to 14 residues. Between the trimmed V and J ends, which lost 8 bases and 10 bases, there was a span of 18 bases. Looked up from germline, CDR1 is SNHLY and CDR2 is FYNNEI.

This sequence joins TRBV4-3 and TRBJ2-5; tentatively, D is TRBD2 (5 bases). CDR3 length equals 18 residues. Germline CDR1 is LGHNA and CDR2 is YSLEER. V shed 0 bases and J shed 2 bases, with 19 bases lying between them. CDR3 nucleotide sequence: TGCGCCAGCAGCCAAGATAGTGGTAGCGCGAAGGCGCAAGAGACCCAGTACTTC. Translated, it gives CASSQDSGSAKAQETQYF.

The chain joins TRBV6-1 to TRBJ2-5, with 7 nucleotides matching TRBD1. Per the germline V gene, CDR1 is MNHNS and CDR2 is SASEGT. V dropped 5 bases and J dropped 5; count of bases not matched to a gene: 11. This CDR3 comprises 15 residues. As DNA, the CDR3 is TGTGCCAGCAGTAAGGGGGCAGGGGCGTGGGAGACCCAGTACTTC. Translated, it gives CASSKGAGAWETQYF.

The genes are TRBV4-1 and TRBJ2-2, with 7 positions matching TRBD2. V gave up 0 bases and J gave up 3 bases; unmatched junction bases: 7. Germline V gene sequence: CDR1 MGHRA, CDR2 YSYEKL. The CDR3 consists of 17 residues. The CDR3 coding sequence is TGCGCCAGCAGCCAAGAACCCCCGGGACTACACACCGGGGAGCTGTTTTTT. Amino acids: CASSQEPPGLHTGELFF.

The chain is built from TRBV7-2 and TRBJ2-1; D not certain. The CDR3 is 13 residues long. CDR1 and CDR2 from the germline V gene are SGHTA and FQGNSA. The germline V and J ends were trimmed by 0 bases and 6 bases, with 6 bases remaining between them. The CDR3 nucleotides read TGTGCCAGCAGCTTAGCGCTGATCAATGAGCAGTTCTTC. Amino acids: CASSLALINEQFF.

The chain employs TRBV7-2 and TRBJ1-2; D gene uncertain. This CDR3 is 14 amino acids long. The germline V gene encodes CDR1 SGHTA and CDR2 FQGNSA. Trimming cost V 5 bases and J 4 bases, with 14 bases left between them. In nucleotides, the CDR3 is TGTGCCAGCAGCGTACAGACACAGAGCTATGGCTACACCTTC. This gives the protein CASSVQTQSYGYTF.

The chain employs TRBV5-1 and TRBJ2-1; 7 nucleotides align to TRBD1. Trimming removed 0 bases from V and 9 bases from J; junction bases left unmatched: 6. The CDR3 totals 14 residues. Germline lookup yields CDR1 SGHRS and CDR2 YFSETQ. The DNA of the CDR3 is TGCGCCAGCAGCTTGGGAGGGGGCGCGGGTGAGCAGTTCTTC. It yields the protein CASSLGGGAGEQFF.

This sequence joins TRBV7-2 and TRBJ1-4, with 7 bases aligning to TRBD1. The germline gives CDR1 SGHTA, CDR2 FQGNSA. The CDR3 is 14 residues long. The J segment lost 8 bases and the V segment lost 3 bases, leaving 6 bases of the junction unmatched. The CDR3 bases are TGTGCCAGCAGCTTCTCAGGGGGAGGGGAAAAACTGTTTTTT. It translates to CASSFSGGGEKLFF.

The chain employs TRBV5-6 and TRBJ2-1, with TRBD2 matching 7 bases. Germline V gives CDR1 SGHDT, CDR2 YYEEEE. The V gene end was trimmed by 2 bases and the J gene end by 4 bases; junction bases not matched to a gene: 3. The CDR3 totals 14 residues. This chain's CDR3 is CASSLSGRYNEQFF. CDR3 sequence (DNA): TGTGCCAGCAGCTTATCCGGGAGGTACAATGAGCAGTTCTTC.

The rearrangement joins TRBV5-4 to TRBJ2-2, with D possibly TRBD1 on 5 matching bases. Trimming removed 3 bases from V and 4 bases from J, with 16 bases in between. The germline V gene has CDR1 SGHNT and CDR2 YYREEE (reference sequence). CDR3 length equals 16 residues. The CDR3 loop reads CASSSPGNTGTGELFF. Here the CDR3 DNA reads TGTGCCAGCAGCTCCCCAGGGAACACGGGCACCGGGGAGCTGTTTTTT.